This T cell receptor (beta chain) appears in the sequencing data of a study of T cell repertoires in cytomegalovirus infection. As regards this clonotype: The antigen remains unidentified.

Study outcomes and limitations: In two of eight donors, the top clonotype was HLA-C-restricted CMV-specific.

One entry per CDR3 protein, called by TCRdb with MiXCR from the reads. Of 200,000 or so distinct CDR3 sequences in the sample, 28% were seen once. Material: PBMCs. This sequence was found in a human donor in good health (CMV status not recorded). Some clones in this sample may be carry-over from other donors' samples.

The CDR3 DNA follows: TGTGCCAGCCGTCGGACAGGATGGGACACTGAAGCTTTCTTT. Amino acids: CASRRTGWDTEAFF. The chain uses TRBV6-6 and TRBJ1-1; 7 nucleotides match TRBD1. This CDR3 is built from 14 residues. Losses at the gene ends were 8 bases for V and 3 bases for J; bases not matched to a gene: 9. CDR1 MNHNY and CDR2 SVGAGI come from the germline V gene (reference sequence).